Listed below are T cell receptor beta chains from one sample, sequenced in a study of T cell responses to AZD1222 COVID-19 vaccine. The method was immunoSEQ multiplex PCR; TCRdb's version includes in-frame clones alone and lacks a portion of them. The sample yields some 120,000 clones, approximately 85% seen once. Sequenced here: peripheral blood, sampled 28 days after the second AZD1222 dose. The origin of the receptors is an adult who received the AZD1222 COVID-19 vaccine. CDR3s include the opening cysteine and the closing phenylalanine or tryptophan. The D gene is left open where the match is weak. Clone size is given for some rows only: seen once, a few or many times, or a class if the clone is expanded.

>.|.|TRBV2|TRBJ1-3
CASSEVNSGNTIYF
TGTGCCAGCAGTGAAGTGAACTCTGGAAACACCATATATTTT
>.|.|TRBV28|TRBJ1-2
CASSLEGRGDYGYTF
TGTGCCAGCAGTTTAGAAGGACGGGGGGACTATGGCTACACCTTC
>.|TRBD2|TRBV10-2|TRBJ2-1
CASSRGLALEQFF
TGCGCCAGCAGCAGAGGACTAGCCCTTGAGCAGTTCTTC
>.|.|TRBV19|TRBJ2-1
CASSIVSRPYNEQFF
TGTGCCAGTAGTATAGTTAGCAGGCCCTACAATGAGCAGTTCTTC
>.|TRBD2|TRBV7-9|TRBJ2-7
CASSPGGATTYEQYF
TGTGCCAGCAGCCCGGGGGGGGCGACTACCTACGAGCAGTACTTC
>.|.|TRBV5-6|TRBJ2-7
CASSPSHTGTYEQYF
TGTGCCAGCAGCCCATCCCACACAGGTACCTACGAGCAGTACTTC
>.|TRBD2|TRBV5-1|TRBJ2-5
CASSLERGGTQETQYF
TGCGCCAGCAGCTTGGAGCGGGGGGGTACACAAGAGACCCAGTACTTC
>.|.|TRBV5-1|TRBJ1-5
CASSLQGAWNQPQHF
TGCGCCAGCAGCTTGCAAGGGGCATGGAATCAGCCCCAGCATTTT
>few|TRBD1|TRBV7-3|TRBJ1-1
CASSSQTGVGDTEAFF
TGTGCCAGCAGCTCACAGACAGGGGTCGGGGACACTGAAGCTTTCTTT
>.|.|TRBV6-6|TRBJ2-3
CASSYVFGPSTDTQYF
TGTGCCAGCAGTTACGTATTCGGGCCTAGCACAGATACGCAGTATTTT
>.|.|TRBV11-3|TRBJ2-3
CASSLASSTDTQYF
TGTGCCAGCAGCTTAGCTAGCAGCACAGATACGCAGTATTTT
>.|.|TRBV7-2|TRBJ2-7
CASSQGPIVRYEQYF
TGTGCCAGCAGCCAGGGCCCCATTGTCAGGTACGAGCAGTACTTC
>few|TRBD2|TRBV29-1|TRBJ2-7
CSVSAGEDGEQYF
TGCAGCGTTTCGGCGGGAGAGGATGGCGAGCAGTACTTC
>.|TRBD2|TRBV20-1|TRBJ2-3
CSASGVAGGRTDTQYF
TGCAGTGCTAGTGGGGTAGCGGGGGGTCGCACAGATACGCAGTATTTT
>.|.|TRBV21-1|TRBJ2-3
CASKGSGTGATDTQYF
TGTGCCAGCAAGGGTTCCGGGACAGGGGCCACAGATACGCAGTATTTT
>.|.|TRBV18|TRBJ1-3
CASSPWDSSGNTIYF
TGTGCCAGCTCACCCTGGGACTCCTCTGGAAACACCATATATTTT
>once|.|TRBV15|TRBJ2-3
CATSRDAGADTQYF
TGTGCCACCAGCAGAGATGCCGGGGCAGATACGCAGTATTTT
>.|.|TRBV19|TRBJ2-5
CASSIQETQYF
TGTGCCAGTAGTATTCAAGAGACCCAGTACTTC
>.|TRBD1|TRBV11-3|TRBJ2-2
CASSLEAQGALGTGELFF
TGTGCCAGCAGCTTAGAAGCCCAGGGGGCGTTGGGCACCGGGGAGCTGTTTTTT
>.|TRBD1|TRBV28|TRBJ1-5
CASRGTDYSNQPQHF
TGTGCCAGCAGAGGGACAGATTATAGCAATCAGCCCCAGCATTTT
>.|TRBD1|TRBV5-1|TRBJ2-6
CASTQQGPATSAHSGANVLTF
TGCGCCAGCACCCAACAGGGGCCGGCGACCTCGGCCCACTCTGGGGCCAACGTCCTGACTTTC
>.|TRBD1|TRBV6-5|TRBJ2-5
CASQGEGSQYF
TGTGCCAGCCAGGGGGAAGGGAGCCAGTACTTC
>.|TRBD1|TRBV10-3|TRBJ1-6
CAIRDREGNSPLHF
TGTGCCATCAGGGACAGGGAAGGCAATTCACCCCTCCACTTT
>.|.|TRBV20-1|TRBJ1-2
CSASVMGAGGYTF
TGCAGTGCTAGTGTAATGGGGGCCGGGGGCTACACCTTC
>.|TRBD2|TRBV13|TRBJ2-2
CASRTSGGNTGELFF
TGTGCCAGCAGAACTAGCGGGGGGAACACCGGGGAGCTGTTTTTT
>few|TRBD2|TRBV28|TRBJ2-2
CASSLSGRRELFF
TGTGCCAGCAGCCTCAGCGGGAGAAGGGAGCTGTTTTTT
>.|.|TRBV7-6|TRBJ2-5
CASSPGRGETQYF
TGTGCCAGCAGCCCCGGACGAGGAGAGACCCAGTACTTC
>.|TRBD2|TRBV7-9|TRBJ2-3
CASSLARETSGFTDTQYF
TGTGCCAGCAGCTTAGCAAGGGAGACTAGCGGCTTCACAGATACGCAGTATTTT
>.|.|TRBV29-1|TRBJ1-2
CSASGQSYGYTF
TGCAGCGCTAGCGGACAGAGCTATGGCTACACCTTC
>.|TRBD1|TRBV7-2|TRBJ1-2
CASSLRTGGNDGYTF
TGTGCCAGCAGCTTACGGACAGGGGGCAACGATGGCTACACCTTC
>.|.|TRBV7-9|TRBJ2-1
CASSLAGEQFF
TGTGCCAGCAGCCTGGCAGGTGAGCAGTTCTTC
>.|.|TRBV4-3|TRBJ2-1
CASSQDGRTGGNEQFF
TGCGCCAGCAGCCAAGATGGCAGGACCGGCGGTAATGAGCAGTTCTTC
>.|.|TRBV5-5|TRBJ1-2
CASSFQSYGYTF
TGTGCCAGCAGCTTCCAGTCCTATGGCTACACCTTC
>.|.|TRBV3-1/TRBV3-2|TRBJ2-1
CASSPLAPPYNEQFF
TGTGCCAGCAGCCCCCTAGCTCCTCCCTACAATGAGCAGTTCTTC
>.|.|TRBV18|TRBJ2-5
CASSLGPQETQYF
TGTGCCAGCTCACTGGGACCGCAAGAGACCCAGTACTTC
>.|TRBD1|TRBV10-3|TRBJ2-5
CAISDRGLETQYF
TGTGCCATCAGTGATAGGGGGCTTGAGACCCAGTACTTC
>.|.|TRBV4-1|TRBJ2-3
CASSPQGTSTDTQYF
TGCGCCAGCAGCCCTCAAGGGACCAGCACAGATACGCAGTATTTT
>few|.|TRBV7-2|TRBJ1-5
CASGGFGVGNQPQHF
TGTGCCAGCGGCGGCTTCGGAGTGGGCAATCAGCCCCAGCATTTT
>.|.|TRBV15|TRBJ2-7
CATSRERAGAPYEQYF
TGTGCCACCAGCAGAGAGAGGGCAGGGGCCCCCTACGAGCAGTACTTC
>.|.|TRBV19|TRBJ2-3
CASPRRASSTDTQYF
TGTGCCAGTCCCAGACGGGCCTCTAGCACAGATACGCAGTATTTT
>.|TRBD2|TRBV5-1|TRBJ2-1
CASSRSGRAFYNEQFF
TGCGCCAGCAGCCGCAGCGGGAGGGCTTTCTACAATGAGCAGTTCTTC
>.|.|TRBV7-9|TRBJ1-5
CASSYEGGSNQPQHF
TGTGCCAGCAGCTACGAGGGGGGGAGCAATCAGCCCCAGCATTTT
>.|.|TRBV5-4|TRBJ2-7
CASSFDSANEQYF
TGTGCCAGCAGCTTTGACAGCGCCAACGAGCAGTACTTC
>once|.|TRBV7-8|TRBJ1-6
CASSFTAFNSPLHF
TGTGCCAGCAGCTTTACAGCTTTTAATTCACCCCTCCACTTT
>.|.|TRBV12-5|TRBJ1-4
CASGTDTENEKLFF
TGTGCTAGTGGAACGGACACAGAAAATGAAAAACTGTTTTTT
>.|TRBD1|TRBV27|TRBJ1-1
CASSPRRGVTEAFF
TGTGCCAGCAGCCCCCGCAGGGGGGTCACTGAAGCTTTCTTT
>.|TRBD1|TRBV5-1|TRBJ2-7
CASSFRQGAVYEQYF
TGCGCCAGCAGCTTTCGACAGGGGGCCGTCTACGAGCAGTACTTC
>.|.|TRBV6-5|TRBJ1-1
CASSYSGRNTEAFF
TGTGCCAGCAGTTACTCCGGCAGGAACACTGAAGCTTTCTTT
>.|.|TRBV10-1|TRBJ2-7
CASRYFEQYF
TGCGCCAGCAGATACTTCGAGCAGTACTTC
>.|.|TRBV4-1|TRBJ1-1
CASSQVDTEAFF
TGCGCCAGCAGCCAGGTCGACACTGAAGCTTTCTTT
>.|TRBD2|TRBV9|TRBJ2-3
CASSQAGLAGSTDTQYF
TGTGCCAGCAGCCAAGCAGGACTAGCGGGTAGCACAGATACGCAGTATTTT
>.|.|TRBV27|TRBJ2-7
CASSFLGPYEQYF
TGTGCCAGCAGTTTCCTCGGTCCCTACGAGCAGTACTTC
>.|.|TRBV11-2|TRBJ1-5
CASSLYQGSNQPQHF
TGTGCCAGCAGCTTATATCAGGGCAGCAATCAGCCCCAGCATTTT
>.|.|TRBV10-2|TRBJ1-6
CASRGPRRGYNSPLHF
TGCGCCAGCAGAGGGCCTCGGAGGGGTTATAATTCACCCCTCCACTTT